The T cell receptor beta chain described here comes from a study of response to subunit inactivated influenza vaccine. Study-level findings and limits: Authors suggested each seasonal flu vaccination may recruit only limited numbers of new T cells.

This clonotype was seen a few times. No antigen is known for it. Using its own MiXCR run on the RT-PCR reads, TCRdb lists one record per CDR3 protein. The sample records 500,000 to 600,000 distinct CDR3 sequences, 6.5% to 8% being singletons. This CDR3 region has 14 residues. Germline V gene lookup returns CDR1 MGHRA and CDR2 YSYEKL. Unmatched junction bases numbered 6, after V lost 1 base and J lost 7 bases. Specimen: PBMCs from blood, collected around 25 months after vaccination. The J gene is TRBJ1-2, the V gene TRBV4-1, with 7 nucleotides matching TRBD1. This TCR came from a man aged 45-69 years who received an inactivated influenza vaccine. CDR3 amino acids: CASSQADRNSGYTF. CDR3 coding DNA: TGCGCCAGCAGCCAAGCGGACAGGAATTCTGGCTACACCTTC.